The entry below describes one TCR beta chain. The read finishes 3 residues shy of the CDR3 end, and the germline J gene is used to complete it. CDR1 and CDR2 from the germline V gene are SNHLY and FYNNEI. The CDR3 is made up of 16 amino acids. The trim removed 8 bases at V and 2 bases at J, leaving 11 bases unmatched. This entry belongs to a study of T cells in women clearing cervical HPV infection. Across the study: Case blood drawn at lesion detection; control blood after infection cleared. HLA type stays a possible confounder, typing being limited.

Some clones are missing from TCRdb's copy, which holds only in-frame ones; the method was immunoSEQ multiplex PCR. The sample table includes tens of thousands of clones. Cervical HPV DNA detected by MY09/MY11 PCR, typed by dot-blot. Sequencing input: blood buffy coat. J is TRBJ2-4 and V is TRBV2, with 8 bases that match TRBD2. This sequence originates from a woman aged 18 to 75 with a cervical HPV16 infection that either progressed to CIN3+ or cleared (not recorded which). The CDR3 protein is CASQVESGGPKNIQYF. CDR3 DNA (partial): TGTGCCAGCCAAGTTGAGTCGGGGGGGCCCAAAAACATT.